This TCR beta chain was captured in a study of identical twins. This clonotype was seen many times. Antigen: not known. A universal primer site was created by template switching, with the cDNA bearing unique molecular identifiers. TCRdb re-called the 5' RACE reads with MiXCR, one entry per CDR3 protein. This table holds approximately 680,000 distinct CDR3 sequences, less than 9% found once. Findings of the study overall: The models systematically underestimated how much out-of-frame TCR alpha was shared in monozygotic twins. Twin-shared out-of-frame alpha sequences were enriched for low generation probability.

Trimming took off 8 bases at V and 5 bases at J, with 7 bases between the two ends. The CDR3 contains 12 residues. The data also belong to a second study, concerning yellow fever vaccine responses in identical twins. According to that study: Twins reportedly mounted vaccine T cell responses that seemed partly convergent, partly personalized.

This clonotype originated in a woman in her late teens or twenties in good health. What was sequenced was PBMCs. This rearrangement joins TRBV12-3 or TRBV12-4 to TRBJ1-6; D unresolved. The CDR3 DNA is TGTGCCAGCTGCTTGGATAATTCACCCCTCCACTTT. Its translation is CASCLDNSPLHF.